The 29 T cell receptor beta chains in this list originate from one sample, sequenced in a study of Ad26.COV2.S vaccination and SARS-CoV-2 variants. TCRdb's table, derived via immunoSEQ multiplex PCR, lists solely in-frame clones and lacks some. The sample shows some 250,000 clones, more than 75% of them seen only once. Documented treatment: over 15 received Ad26.COV2.S at low or high dose, single or two shots; about 5 received placebo; per-sample allocation not given. Vaccine and placebo recipients were sampled on day 63 after the first injection. Sequencing used peripheral blood, obtained in a trial of Ad26.COV2.S vaccine versus placebo. The receptors shown here come from a person aged 18-65 years who received the Ad26.COV2.S COVID-19 vaccine or a placebo.

V and J are TRBV6-6 and TRBJ2-7; 9 positions match TRBD1. CDR1 is MNHNY and CDR2 is SVGAGI in the germline V gene (reference sequence). With V trimmed by 6 bases and J by 5 bases, 8 bases remained unmatched. This CDR3 comprises 14 residues. The CDR3: CASRVPGQGHEQYF. The CDR3 region has the DNA TGTGCCAGCAGAGTACCGGGACAGGGTCACGAGCAGTACTTC.

This clone showed up just once. V gene TRBV20-1 combines with J gene TRBJ1-1; TRBD1 matches at 8 bases. V shed 3 bases and J 5 bases; nucleotides not matched to a gene: 14. In germline, CDR1 is DFQATT, CDR2 SNEGSKA (reference sequence). The CDR3 loop spans 16 amino acids. The CDR3 DNA reads TGCAGTGCTAGTGGGAGGGGGGCAGGGGGCTGGACTGAAGCTTTCTTT. Residues: CSASGRGAGGWTEAFF.

CDR3 protein: CASSYSTGPGDNEQFF. The CDR3 DNA reads as TGTGCCAGCAGTTACTCGACGGGTCCGGGAGACAATGAGCAGTTCTTC. The chain combines TRBV6-5 with TRBJ2-1, with a possible D match to TRBD2 (6 bases). This CDR3 spans 16 amino acids. Trimming took 0 bases from V and 5 from J, leaving 14 bases between them. CDR1 is MNHEY, CDR2 SVGAGI, per germline.

The genes are TRBV2 and TRBJ2-6; TRBD2 aligns across 9 bases. The CDR3 extends over 15 amino acids. The V segment lost 9 bases and the J segment 0 bases; nucleotides outside the gene matches: 3. Germline CDR1 SNHLY, CDR2 FYNNEI. For the CDR3, the DNA is TGTGCCAGTGGGACTAGCAGCTCTGGGGCCAACGTCCTGACTTTC. Its translation is CASGTSSSGANVLTF. Full variable domain (remainder filled in from reference TRBV2 and TRBJ2-6): EPEVTQTPSHQVTQMGQEVILRCVPISNHLYFYWYRQILGQKVEFLVSFYNNEISEKSEIFDDQFSVERPDGSNFTLKIRSTKLEDSAMYFCASGTSSSGANVLTFGAGSRLTVL.

The CDR3, as DNA: TGTGCCAGCAGTTTGCGGCTTAGCACAGATACGCAGTATTTT. Amino acids: CASSLRLSTDTQYF. V gene TRBV27 combines with J gene TRBJ2-3; D gene ambiguous. V was pared by 3 bases and J by 0 bases, with 7 bases between. This CDR3 is built from 14 residues. Germline loops: CDR1 MNHEY, CDR2 SMNVEV (reference sequence).

The V and J genes are TRBV18 and TRBJ1-3; D unclear. The length of the CDR3 is 14 residues. V lost 1 base, J lost 0 bases, and 4 bases lay in between. Germline V gene lookup returns CDR1 KGHSH and CDR2 LQKENI. CDR3 protein: CASSPQSSGNTIYF. CDR3 coding DNA: TGTGCCAGCTCACCACAAAGCTCTGGAAACACCATATATTTT.

The gene calls are TRBV5-8 and TRBJ1-1; no clear D. Trimming removed 0 bases from V and 0 bases from J, with 9 bases in between. The CDR3 length is 15 residues. Per the germline V gene, CDR1 is SGHTS and CDR2 is YDEGEE. The CDR3: CASSLVVQVNTEAFF. DNA for the CDR3: TGTGCCAGCAGCTTGGTAGTTCAAGTGAACACTGAAGCTTTCTTT.

The CDR3 sequence is CASSQGLAGGLSSYNEQFF. Here the CDR3 DNA reads TGTGCCAGCAGCCAAGGACTAGCGGGAGGACTAAGCTCCTACAATGAGCAGTTCTTC. The chain couples TRBV5-4 to TRBJ2-1; 14 nucleotides agree with TRBD2. Germline values: CDR1 SGHNT, CDR2 YYREEE (reference sequence). V lost 4 bases, J lost 0 bases, and 9 bases stayed unmatched. There are 19 residues in the CDR3.

The rearrangement uses TRBV4-1 and TRBJ1-4, with D maybe TRBD1 (6 bases). Deletions cut 1 base from V and 1 base from J, with 19 bases between. The length of the CDR3 is 19 residues. Germline V CDR1 and CDR2: MGHRA, YSYEKL. CDR3 amino acids: CASSQGTLGTRGTNEKLFF. As DNA, the CDR3 is TGCGCCAGCAGCCAAGGCACGTTGGGCACCAGGGGAACTAATGAAAAACTGTTTTTT.

This chain links TRBV27 with TRBJ2-7; 9 bases match TRBD1. This CDR3 comprises 19 residues. Germline V gives CDR1 MNHEY, CDR2 SMNVEV (reference sequence). The junction had 14 bases not matched to a gene; V was cut back by 2 bases and J by 0 bases. The CDR3 loop is CASSLIRDRGARISYEQYF. The CDR3 DNA sequence: TGTGCCAGCAGTTTAATCCGAGACAGGGGGGCCCGAATCTCCTACGAGCAGTACTTC.

The rearrangement uses TRBV6-2 or TRBV6-3 and TRBJ1-2, with no clear D. V was shortened by 2 bases and J by 6 bases, with 4 bases between the two germline ends. CDR1 is MNHEY and CDR2 is SVGEGT in the germline V gene. This CDR3 spans 11 amino acids. In DNA form, the CDR3 reads TGTGCCAGCAGTTACCCGGATGGCTACACCTTC. It codes for CASSYPDGYTF.

The rearrangement links TRBV9 to TRBJ1-2; D remains ambiguous. This CDR3 is 14 amino acids long. Germline V gene sequence: CDR1 SGDLS, CDR2 YYNGEE. Deletions cut 4 bases from V and 4 bases from J, with 14 bases between. In DNA form, the CDR3 reads TGTGCCAGCAGCCCCTACCGGGGTAGCTATGGCTACACCTTC. It specifies CASSPYRGSYGYTF.

The J gene is TRBJ2-7, the V gene TRBV7-2; 8 bases fit TRBD2. Trimming removed 8 bases from V and 4 bases from J; junction bases left unmatched: 7. CDR3 length: 13 residues. Germline assignment: CDR1 SGHTA and CDR2 FQGNSA. The CDR3 bases are TGTGCCAGCGGCAATAGCGGGATATACGAGCAGTACTTC. Translated, it gives CASGNSGIYEQYF.

The chain links TRBV19 to TRBJ2-1; 8 bases match TRBD2. V dropped 7 bases and J dropped 6; count of bases not matched to a gene: 8. CDR3 length: 14 amino acids. Germline V CDR1 and CDR2: LNHDA, SQIVND (reference sequence). CDR3 DNA sequence: TGTGCCAGTACCGGGACTAGGGAGAGCAATGAGCAGTTCTTC. Translation: CASTGTRESNEQFF.

The CDR3: CASSYSGVGAFEQYF. The CDR3, as DNA: TGTGCCAGCAGTTACTCGGGGGTGGGGGCGTTCGAGCAGTACTTC. The rearrangement uses TRBV6-5 and TRBJ2-7; tentatively, D is TRBD1 (6 bases). Trimming removed 0 bases at V and 6 bases at J, with 15 bases between. The V gene's germline CDR1 is MNHEY and CDR2 SVGAGI. The CDR3 is made up of 15 amino acids.

The chain uses TRBV2 and TRBJ1-5; no clear D. Trimming left V 6 bases short and J 6 bases short, with 12 bases between. Per the germline V gene, CDR1 is SNHLY and CDR2 is FYNNEI. The CDR3 runs to 13 residues. The DNA of the CDR3 is TGTGCCAGCAGCCGGAGTCTTGGTCAGCCCCAGCATTTT. Translating gives CASSRSLGQPQHF.

V usage is TRBV27 and J usage is TRBJ1-6; weak D call: TRBD1 (5 bases). Trimming took off 3 bases at V and 5 bases at J, with 11 bases between the two ends. The germline gives CDR1 MNHEY, CDR2 SMNVEV (reference sequence). This CDR3 has 15 amino acids. The chain's CDR3 is CASSLGQGDNSPLHF. The CDR3 DNA reads as TGTGCCAGCAGTTTGGGGCAGGGTGATAATTCACCCCTCCACTTT.

The chain is built from TRBV27 and TRBJ1-6, with TRBD1 matching 10 bases. The germline V gene has CDR1 MNHEY and CDR2 SMNVEV (reference sequence). J was trimmed by 6 bases and V by 4 bases; bases with no gene match: 3. This CDR3 is built from 15 residues. The CDR3 nucleotides are TGTGCCAGCAGTTCCGGGACAGGGGTTAATTCACCCCTCCACTTT. Translating it yields CASSSGTGVNSPLHF.

The chain is built from TRBV11-3 and TRBJ2-7, with D perhaps given as TRBD1 or TRBD2 (6 bases each). V shed 5 bases and J shed 0 bases, with 11 bases lying between them. The CDR3 has 14 amino acids. The germline CDR1 and CDR2 sequences are SGHNT and YENEEA. The chain's CDR3 is CASSRGGSSYEQYF. DNA for the CDR3: TGTGCCAGCAGCCGAGGGGGGAGCTCCTACGAGCAGTACTTC.

This chain joins TRBV29-1 and TRBJ1-2, with D perhaps TRBD1 (6 bases). This CDR3 spans 14 amino acids. V lost 2 bases and J 4 bases, leaving 14 bases between the germline ends. Germline CDR1 reads SQVTM; CDR2 reads ANQGSEA. The chain's CDR3 is CSVEIIGGGYGYTF. CDR3 DNA sequence: TGCAGCGTTGAAATAATAGGGGGGGGCTATGGCTACACCTTC.

The chain has TRBV27 and TRBJ1-1; D ambiguous. CDR1 is MNHEY and CDR2 is SMNVEV in the germline V gene (reference sequence). Trimming stripped 3 bases from V and 0 bases from J, with 11 bases between. The CDR3 consists of 15 residues. CDR3 nucleotide sequence: TGTGCCAGCAGTTTTAGGGCGGCAATGAACACTGAAGCTTTCTTT. Its protein is CASSFRAAMNTEAFF.

The CDR3 DNA sequence: TGTGCCAGCAGCTTAGATCAGGACCGTACGCAGTATTTT. Its protein product is CASSLDQDRTQYF. The rearrangement uses TRBV11-3 and TRBJ2-3; D is unresolved. This CDR3 contains 13 residues. Per germline, CDR1 SGHNT and CDR2 YENEEA. With 0 bases removed from V and 8 bases from J, the gap between germline ends came to 9 bases.

The rearrangement uses TRBV24-1 and TRBJ2-1; D is perhaps TRBD1 (5 bases). Trimming took 4 bases from V and 5 from J, leaving 8 bases between them. The CDR3 sequence is 13 residues long. In germline, CDR1 is KGHDR, CDR2 SFDVKD. CDR3 region: CATSETTDNEQFF. The DNA of the CDR3 is TGTGCCACCAGTGAAACGACAGACAATGAGCAGTTCTTC.

On this clone itself: This CDR3 is also generated by other DNA sequences in the sample. CDR3 amino acids: CASSLSGASYEQYF. The CDR3 region has the DNA TGTGCCAGCAGTCTTAGCGGGGCATCCTACGAGCAGTACTTC. V usage is TRBV7-2 and J usage is TRBJ2-7; TRBD2 agrees at 8 bases. CDR1 and CDR2 from the germline V gene are SGHTA and FQGNSA. The CDR3 covers 14 residues. J gave up 1 base and V 6 bases, and 5 bases lay outside the gene matches.

The chain uses TRBV4-1 and TRBJ2-7; 7 bases match TRBD1. This CDR3 spans 16 amino acids. V lost 0 bases and J lost 2; bases outside the gene matches: 7. CDR1 and CDR2 (germline): MGHRA, YSYEKL. This chain's CDR3 is CASSQEPQGPTYEQYF. CDR3 sequence (DNA): TGCGCCAGCAGCCAAGAGCCACAGGGGCCGACCTACGAGCAGTACTTC.

This sequence joins TRBV7-6 and TRBJ2-3, with TRBD2 matching 8 bases. The CDR3 is 16 amino acids. V dropped 0 bases and J dropped 2; count of bases not matched to a gene: 4. CDR1 and CDR2 (germline): SGHVS, FNYEAQ. The CDR3 DNA reads TGTGCCAGCAGCTTAGCGCTGCGGGAGGACACAGATACGCAGTATTTT. Translating it yields CASSLALREDTDTQYF.

The chain couples TRBV15 to TRBJ1-1; D is perhaps TRBD1 (6 bases). The CDR3 length is 17 residues. Germline lookup yields CDR1 LNHNV and CDR2 YYDKDF (reference sequence). V was shortened by 1 base and J by 0 bases, with 15 bases between the two germline ends. CDR3 amino acids: CATSRGLLGALNTEAFF. CDR3 DNA: TGTGCCACCAGCAGAGGCCTCCTGGGGGCGCTGAACACTGAAGCTTTCTTT.

This clone was found a few times. The V gene is TRBV7-8, the J gene TRBJ2-7; 7 nucleotides align to TRBD1. Germline assignment: CDR1 SGHVS and CDR2 FQNEAQ. The ends lost 1 base at V and 2 bases at J; junction bases unmatched: 5. CDR3 size: 15 residues. CDR3 loop: CASSLDRGRAYEQYF. The DNA of the CDR3 is TGTGCCAGCAGCTTAGACAGGGGCCGCGCCTACGAGCAGTACTTC.

The chain uses TRBV3-1 (or the pseudogene TRBV3-2) and TRBJ1-2, with TRBD1 matching over 7 bases. V shed 1 base, J shed 4 bases, and the junction held 21 bases outside the gene matches. The CDR3 totals 20 residues. Germline assignment: CDR1 LGHDT and CDR2 YNNKEL (reference sequence). The CDR3 DNA reads as TGTGCCAGCAGCCAAGGGACCCGGACCCCCGGCAGGGGGAGCCTCTATGGCTACACCTTC. This sequence encodes CASSQGTRTPGRGSLYGYTF.